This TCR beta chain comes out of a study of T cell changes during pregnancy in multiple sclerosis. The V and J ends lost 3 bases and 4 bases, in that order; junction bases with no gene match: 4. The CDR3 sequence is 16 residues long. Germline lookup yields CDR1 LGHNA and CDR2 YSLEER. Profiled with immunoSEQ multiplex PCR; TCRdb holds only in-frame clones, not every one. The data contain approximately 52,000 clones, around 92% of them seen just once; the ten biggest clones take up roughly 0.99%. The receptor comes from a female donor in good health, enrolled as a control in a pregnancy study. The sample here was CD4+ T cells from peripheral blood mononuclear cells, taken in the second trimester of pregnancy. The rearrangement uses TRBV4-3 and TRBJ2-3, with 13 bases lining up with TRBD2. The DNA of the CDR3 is TGCGCCAGCAGCCACGTCGGACTAGCGGGAGCAGATACGCAGTATTTT. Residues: CASSHVGLAGADTQYF.